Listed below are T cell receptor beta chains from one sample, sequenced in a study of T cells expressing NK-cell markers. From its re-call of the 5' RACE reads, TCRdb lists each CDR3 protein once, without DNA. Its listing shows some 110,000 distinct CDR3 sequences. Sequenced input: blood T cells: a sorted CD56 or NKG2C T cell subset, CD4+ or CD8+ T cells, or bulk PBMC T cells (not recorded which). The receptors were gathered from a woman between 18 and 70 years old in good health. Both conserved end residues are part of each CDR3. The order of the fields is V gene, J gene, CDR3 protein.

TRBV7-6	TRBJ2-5	CASSLARVETQYF
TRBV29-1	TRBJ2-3	CSVEELADTQYF
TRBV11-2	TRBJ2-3	CASRLFSIAGGSSTDTQYF
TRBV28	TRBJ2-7	CASSLFDRTYEQYF
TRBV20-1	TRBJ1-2	CSARGGGQGPSNYGYTF
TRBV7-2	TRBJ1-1	CASNDWDTEAFF
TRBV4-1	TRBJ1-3	CASSQVSSSGNTIYF
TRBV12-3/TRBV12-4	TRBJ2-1	CASNPNRGEQFF
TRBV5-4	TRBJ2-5	CASSFVGGSQETQYF
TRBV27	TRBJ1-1	CASSGQGGYTEAFF
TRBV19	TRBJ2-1	CASSIALPSGVTYNEQFF
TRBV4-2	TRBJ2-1	CASSQDLGDGGNEQFF
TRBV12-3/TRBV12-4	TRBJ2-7	CASSKGTPTPYEQYF
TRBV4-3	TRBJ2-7	CASSQQSWSDEQYF
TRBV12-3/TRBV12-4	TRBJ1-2	CASSSGPGRSYGYTF
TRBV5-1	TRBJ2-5	CASSTGLGQETQYF
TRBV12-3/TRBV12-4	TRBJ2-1	CASSYIASSYNEQFF
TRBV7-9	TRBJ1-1	CASTSYGTNTEAFF
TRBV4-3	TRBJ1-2	CASSQAQADYGYTF
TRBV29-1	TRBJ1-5	CSVEAGGDQPQHF
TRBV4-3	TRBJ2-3	CASSQDRTGSTDTQYF
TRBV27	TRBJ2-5	CASRGGLQETQYF
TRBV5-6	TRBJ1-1	CASSFGVTEAFF
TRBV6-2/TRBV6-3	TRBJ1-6	CASSYIADNSPLHF
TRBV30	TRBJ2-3	CAWIWGNTQYF
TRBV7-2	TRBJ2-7	CASSLVLSPEQYF
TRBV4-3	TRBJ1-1	CASSQGTGRLNTEAFF
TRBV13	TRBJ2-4	CASSLEGTSGLDIQYF
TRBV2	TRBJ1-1	CASSVSPEAFF
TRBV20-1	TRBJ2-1	CSPQRPPYNEQFF
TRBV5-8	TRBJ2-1	CASSHPTSGTPYNEQFF
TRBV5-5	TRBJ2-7	CASNVDRGIGYEQYF
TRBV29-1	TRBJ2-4	CSVVITGEVIQYF
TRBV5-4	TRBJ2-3	CASTSGFTDTQYF
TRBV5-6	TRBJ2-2	CASSLWLAGNTGELFF
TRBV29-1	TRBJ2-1	CSVEATFTGSSYNEQFF
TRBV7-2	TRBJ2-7	CASSSWDNRYEQYF
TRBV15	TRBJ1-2	CATSEQGSSYGYTF
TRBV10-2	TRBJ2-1	CASSEMEGSYNEQFF
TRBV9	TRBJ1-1	CASSGGGNTEAFF
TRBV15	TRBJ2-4	CATSPTGQNIQYF
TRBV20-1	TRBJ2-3	CSAVSGGPDTQYF
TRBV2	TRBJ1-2	CASSAASDRGYGYTF
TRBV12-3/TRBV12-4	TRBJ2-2	CASIQGSSTGELFF
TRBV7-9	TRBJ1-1	CASSLAGQGRTEAFF
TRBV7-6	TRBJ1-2	CASSLVGHDGYTF
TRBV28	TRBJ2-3	CASSFNGNTDTQYF
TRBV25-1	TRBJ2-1	CASGTRGTYNNEQFF